The sequence of this T cell receptor beta chain was determined in a study of Graves' ophthalmopathy and Graves' hyperthyroidism. There are many counts of this clonotype. Researchers took RNA transcripts and amplified TCR beta CDR3 regions from them. RT-PCR with HTBI primers came first, then second-round multiplex PCR. Each CDR3 protein is one row after TCRdb ran MiXCR on the multiplex PCR reads. The top ten clones hold approximately 1.4% of a sample with some 400,000 distinct CDR3 sequences, around 20% of them seen once. Trimming stripped 6 bases from V and 3 bases from J, with 11 bases between. The CDR3 totals 13 residues. Looked up from germline, CDR1 is MNHNS and CDR2 is SASEGT.

Sequenced sample: peripheral blood. This clonotype originated in a young woman with Graves' ophthalmopathy. The V and J genes are TRBV6-1 and TRBJ1-1; no reliable D call. CDR3 nucleotide sequence: TGTGCCAGCAGCCCCCGCGGGGACACTGAAGCTTTCTTT. Its translation is CASSPRGDTEAFF.